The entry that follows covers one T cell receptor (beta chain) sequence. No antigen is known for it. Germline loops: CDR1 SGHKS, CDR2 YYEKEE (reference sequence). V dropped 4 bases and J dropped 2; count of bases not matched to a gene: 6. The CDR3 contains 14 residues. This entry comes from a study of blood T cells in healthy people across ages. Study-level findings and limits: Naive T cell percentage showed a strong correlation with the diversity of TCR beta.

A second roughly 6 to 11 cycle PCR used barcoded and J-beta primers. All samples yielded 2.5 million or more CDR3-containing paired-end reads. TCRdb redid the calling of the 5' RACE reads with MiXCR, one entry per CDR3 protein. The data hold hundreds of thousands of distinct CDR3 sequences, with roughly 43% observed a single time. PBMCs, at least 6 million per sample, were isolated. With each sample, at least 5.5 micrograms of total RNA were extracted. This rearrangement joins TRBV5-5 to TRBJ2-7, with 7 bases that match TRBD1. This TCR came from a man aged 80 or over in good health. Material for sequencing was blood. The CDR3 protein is CASSIRTGAYEQYF. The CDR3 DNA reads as TGTGCCAGCAGCATAAGGACAGGAGCCTACGAGCAGTACTTC.